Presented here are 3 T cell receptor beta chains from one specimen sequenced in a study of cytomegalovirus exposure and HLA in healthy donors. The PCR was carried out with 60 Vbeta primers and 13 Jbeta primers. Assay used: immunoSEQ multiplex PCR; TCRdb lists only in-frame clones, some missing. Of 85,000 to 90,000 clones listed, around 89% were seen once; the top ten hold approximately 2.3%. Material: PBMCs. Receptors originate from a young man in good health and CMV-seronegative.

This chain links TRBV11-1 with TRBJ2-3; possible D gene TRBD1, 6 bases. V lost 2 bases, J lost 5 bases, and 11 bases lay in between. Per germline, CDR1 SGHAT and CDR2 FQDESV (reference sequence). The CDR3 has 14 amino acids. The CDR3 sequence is CASSLSGALDTQYF. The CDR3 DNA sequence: TGTGCCAGCAGCTTATCAGGGGCCCTAGATACGCAGTATTTT. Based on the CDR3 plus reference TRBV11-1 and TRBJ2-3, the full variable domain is EAEVAQSPRYKITEKSQAVAFWCDPISGHATLYWYRQILGQGPELLVQFQDESVVDDSQLPKDRFSAERLKGVDSTLKIQPAELGDSAMYLCASSLSGALDTQYFGPGTRLTVL.

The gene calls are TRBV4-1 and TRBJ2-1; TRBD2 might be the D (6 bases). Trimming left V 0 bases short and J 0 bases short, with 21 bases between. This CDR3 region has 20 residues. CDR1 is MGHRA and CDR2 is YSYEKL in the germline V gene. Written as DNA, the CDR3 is TGCGCCAGCAGCCAAGATCTTTTCCGGGACTCATGGAGCTCCTACAATGAGCAGTTCTTC. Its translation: CASSQDLFRDSWSSYNEQFF.

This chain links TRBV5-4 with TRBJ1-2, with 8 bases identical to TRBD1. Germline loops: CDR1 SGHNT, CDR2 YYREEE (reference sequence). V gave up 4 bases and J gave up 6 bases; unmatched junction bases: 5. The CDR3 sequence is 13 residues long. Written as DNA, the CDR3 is TGTGCCAGCAGCCCGGGACAGGAGAATGGCTACACCTTC. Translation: CASSPGQENGYTF.